This is a list of T cell receptor beta chains from one sample in a study of identical twins. TCRdb analysed the 5' RACE reads with MiXCR anew, one entry per CDR3 protein. The table shows just over 450,000 distinct CDR3 sequences, with 14% occurring only once. These data also formed part of another study, on yellow fever vaccine responses in identical twins.

The sequencing sample was made of CD4+ T cells sorted from blood. Every receptor here comes from a woman aged 18-29 years in good health. Each CDR3 is given with its conserved first and last residue. The D gene is left open where the match is weak. Size is omitted from some rows. Given values are once, few, many or a class for expanded clones.

CDR3aa: CASSLGTGRFYEQYF
CDR3nt: TGTGCCAGCAGCTTGGGGACAGGGCGTTTCTACGAGCAGTACTTC
abundance: .
d_gene: TRBD1
v_gene: TRBV5-6
len: 15
j_gene: TRBJ2-7

CDR3aa: CASSLIPLAGGYEQFF
CDR3nt: TGTGCCAGCAGCTTAATCCCCCTAGCGGGGGGTTATGAGCAGTTCTTC
abundance: .
d_gene: TRBD2
v_gene: TRBV7-3
len: 16
j_gene: TRBJ2-1

CDR3aa: CASSLAERGTQYF
CDR3nt: TGTGCCAGCAGTTTAGCCGAGCGGGGGACCCAGTACTTC
abundance: many
d_gene: TRBD2
v_gene: TRBV12-3/TRBV12-4
len: 13
j_gene: TRBJ2-5

CDR3aa: CASSLRTSGRTDTQYF
CDR3nt: TGCGCCAGCAGCCTCCGGACTAGCGGGAGGACAGATACGCAGTATTTT
abundance: many
d_gene: TRBD2
v_gene: TRBV5-1
len: 16
j_gene: TRBJ2-3

CDR3aa: CARPTSPGRTYEQYF
CDR3nt: TGTGCCAGGCCCACTTCCCCGGGACGGACCTACGAGCAGTACTTC
abundance: .
d_gene: .
v_gene: TRBV6-2/TRBV6-3
len: 15
j_gene: TRBJ2-7

CDR3aa: CASSLGVSGGKETQYF
CDR3nt: TGTGCCAGCAGCTTAGGGGTTAGCGGGGGGAAAGAGACCCAGTACTTC
abundance: .
d_gene: TRBD2
v_gene: TRBV11-2
len: 16
j_gene: TRBJ2-5

CDR3aa: CASSPAGLGYNEQFF
CDR3nt: TGTGCCAGCAGCCCAGCGGGGCTTGGCTACAATGAGCAGTTCTTC
abundance: many
d_gene: TRBD2
v_gene: TRBV12-3/TRBV12-4
len: 15
j_gene: TRBJ2-1

CDR3aa: CAISERGSNSGANVLTF
CDR3nt: TGTGCCATCAGTGAGCGGGGCTCTAACTCTGGGGCCAACGTCCTGACTTTC
abundance: few
d_gene: .
v_gene: TRBV10-3
len: 17
j_gene: TRBJ2-6

CDR3aa: CASSLGISETEAFF
CDR3nt: TGTGCCAGCAGCTTAGGGATTTCCGAAACTGAAGCTTTCTTT
abundance: few
d_gene: .
v_gene: TRBV7-2
len: 14
j_gene: TRBJ1-1

CDR3aa: CSVEDPQNSGANVLTF
CDR3nt: TGCAGCGTTGAAGATCCCCAGAACTCTGGGGCCAACGTCCTGACTTTC
abundance: many
d_gene: .
v_gene: TRBV29-1
len: 16
j_gene: TRBJ2-6

CDR3aa: CATAWTDTYEQYF
CDR3nt: TGTGCCACCGCGTGGACAGATACCTACGAGCAGTACTTC
abundance: few
d_gene: .
v_gene: TRBV12-3/TRBV12-4
len: 13
j_gene: TRBJ2-7

CDR3aa: CAISETVSGRVTDTQYF
CDR3nt: TGTGCCATCAGTGAAACCGTTAGCGGGAGAGTCACAGATACGCAGTATTTT
abundance: many
d_gene: TRBD2
v_gene: TRBV10-3
len: 17
j_gene: TRBJ2-3

CDR3aa: CASSLYGSAERRGNEQFF
CDR3nt: TGTGCCAGCAGCTTATACGGGAGCGCGGAGAGACGGGGGAATGAGCAGTTCTTC
abundance: .
d_gene: .
v_gene: TRBV11-1
len: 18
j_gene: TRBJ2-1

CDR3aa: CASSQDLADSTYEQYF
CDR3nt: TGTGCCAGCAGCCAAGATCTGGCCGACAGCACCTACGAGCAGTACTTC
abundance: .
d_gene: .
v_gene: TRBV4-2
len: 16
j_gene: TRBJ2-7

CDR3aa: CASSPLGGGDPYEQYF
CDR3nt: TGTGCCAGCTCACCGCTAGGGGGAGGGGACCCCTACGAGCAGTACTTC
abundance: .
d_gene: .
v_gene: TRBV18
len: 16
j_gene: TRBJ2-7

CDR3aa: CSVGAASGELFF
CDR3nt: TGCAGCGTTGGGGCTGCGTCCGGGGAGCTGTTTTTT
abundance: .
d_gene: .
v_gene: TRBV29-1
len: 12
j_gene: TRBJ2-2

CDR3aa: CSVLRWQGAIQETQYF
CDR3nt: TGCAGCGTCCTGAGGTGGCAGGGGGCGATTCAAGAGACCCAGTACTTC
abundance: few
d_gene: TRBD1
v_gene: TRBV29-1
len: 16
j_gene: TRBJ2-5

CDR3aa: CASSLGWSGQETQYF
CDR3nt: TGTGCCAGCAGCTTAGGATGGTCAGGTCAAGAGACCCAGTACTTC
abundance: .
d_gene: .
v_gene: TRBV7-9
len: 15
j_gene: TRBJ2-5

CDR3aa: CASKPTGYQRETQYF
CDR3nt: TGTGCCAGCAAGCCGACAGGGTACCAGAGGGAGACCCAGTACTTC
abundance: many
d_gene: TRBD1
v_gene: TRBV2
len: 15
j_gene: TRBJ2-5

CDR3aa: CSVDRGLDEQYF
CDR3nt: TGCAGCGTTGATAGGGGTCTCGACGAGCAGTACTTC
abundance: many
d_gene: .
v_gene: TRBV29-1
len: 12
j_gene: TRBJ2-7